This T cell receptor (beta chain) was obtained from a study of radiation and T cells in renal cell carcinoma. Clones were sequenced by immunoSEQ multiplex PCR, and TCRdb holds only the in-frame ones, with some missing. The repertoire has more than 100,000 clones, 88% of them found once; the top ten carry about 5%. The time point was: blood 2 weeks post-SBRT. Sample treatment: 15 Gy SBRT to primary tumor, nephrectomy 4 weeks later. After SBRT, blood was collected at 2 and 4 weeks, plus baseline. This renal cell carcinoma was of the clear cell type. The material was blood, obtained from a patient whose treatment included radiotherapy and nephrectomy. The clonotype was recovered from a woman aged 70-85 years with renal cell carcinoma.

The CDR3 sequence: CASIGGGRNTGELFF. CDR3 sequence (DNA): TGTGCCAGCATTGGAGGGGGGCGGAACACCGGGGAGCTGTTTTTT. This chain links TRBV28 with TRBJ2-2; D possibly uses TRBD1 or TRBD2 (6 bases each). Looked up from germline, CDR1 is MDHEN and CDR2 is SYDVKM. Trimming took off 7 bases at V and 1 base at J, with 13 bases between the two ends. There are 15 residues in the CDR3.